This T cell receptor (beta chain) is from a study of blood T cell repertoires in COVID-19 (dated by TCRdb to 2018 to 2021). For context, the study as a whole: Samples from collaborators originated in the United States, Italy and Spain and spanned both the acute and convalescent phases of COVID-19. The dataset comprised deeply sampled blood TCRbeta repertoires from subjects exposed to, actively infected with, or recovered from COVID-19. The repertoires were made available in a free public database intended to serve as a resource for research on the immune response to SARS-CoV-2. The sample metadata nearly always contained a de-identified subject ID, COVID-19 status, age in years and sex. The prospective study material was composed of cDNA or gDNA derived from T cells, B-cell-depleted T cells, or PBMCs. Where HLA class I and class II types were available, the types were taken from metadata supplied by the sample provider, not from assay-based typing. Samples were obtained from the ongoing ImmuneRACE study (first 160 participants) and from about 1,300 subjects provided by 6 global collaborators.

Trimming at the junction amounts to 4 bases on V and 0 bases on J, and the germline ends lie 18 bases apart. The germline V gene gives CDR1 as MGHRA and CDR2 as YSYEKL. Spanning cysteine to phenylalanine, the CDR3 consists of 17 amino acids. CDR3 DNA is the only sequence kept; it has 51 bases, read in frame from the first base. Participants in the prospective study were aged roughly 18 to 89 years, lived in 24 United States geographic areas, and enrolled through a virtual design. Cohort assignment in the prospective study relied on participant-reported clinical history from a screening survey and a study questionnaire. For ImmuneRACE Cohort 3, a participant was defined as recovered based on two consecutive negative NP/OP PCR tests, clearance by a healthcare professional, or resolution of symptoms. Mobile phlebotomists in the prospective study collected whole blood, serum and a nasopharyngeal or oropharyngeal swab from every participant. Additional blood draws and questionnaires over an approximately 2-month period could optionally be provided by prospective study participants. Blood samples from the prospective study were shipped frozen or at room temperature prior to DNA extraction.

TCRbeta CDR3 regions were amplified from genomic DNA by means of the immunoSEQ Assay, a bias-controlled multiplex PCR. Processing in the source paper ran as follows. Nucleated cell counts per sample were estimated from amplification of reference gene primers within the assay. Sequence reads were collapsed and filtered to measure the absolute abundance of every unique TCRbeta CDR3 rearrangement. For each sample, productive Simpson clonality was calculated as the square root of Simpson's diversity index across productive rearrangements. This immuneACCESS table, as held by TCRdb, lists in-frame sequences with V and J called but not all clones. Of the missing ones, under half trace to an unresolved V gene in checked studies; the others have no known cause. That table is the source of V, J and clone size, and D and trimming were worked out from the DNA. In all, the sample holds approximately 200,000 clones, and 80% to 85% of those were seen once. Roughly 6.9% of the sample goes to the ten largest clones.

General study outcomes and caveats: Clinical and demographic metadata were provided uncurated, with the amount varying by source and participant.

Comments on this clone: Its antigen target is currently unknown. Nothing much larger sits one base from this clone, and base qualities are not available.

The source material was PBMCs or T cells enriched from blood (not recorded which). The sequence derives from a man between 40 and 49 years old who had recovered from COVID-19. The V and J genes are TRBV4-1 and TRBJ1-1, with the D gene not clear enough to name. The DNA is TGCGCCAGCAGCCCTGGCCGTGCGCGACAAGTGAACACTGAAGCTTTCTTT. It encodes CASSPGRARQVNTEAFF.